The present TCR beta chain was sequenced within a study of cytomegalovirus exposure and HLA in healthy donors. Overall study findings and caveats: Apparent HLA restriction characterized most CMV-associated TCR beta chains in a later analysis. Near-uniform donor sequencing depth was presumed by presence/absence analyses. There were around 160 TCR beta chains listed as cytomegalovirus-associated. Researchers had no immune exposure information except CMV serostatus available.

The CDR3 loop spans 14 amino acids. Germline loops: CDR1 SGHAT, CDR2 FQNNGV. Trimming removed 1 base at V and 3 bases at J, with 9 bases between. A multiplex PCR was run with 60 Vbeta primers and 13 Jbeta primers. Using immunoSEQ multiplex PCR, the repertoire was profiled, and TCRdb retains in-frame clones only, with some absent. This sample has about 90,000 clones, with less than 65% found just once. Notes on this clone: Its antigen is not known.

This sequence joins TRBV11-2 and TRBJ1-2; D call uncertain. Sequenced sample: PBMCs. The TCR comes from a young woman in good health and CMV-seropositive. This CDR3 is CASSLVAGDYGYTF. The CDR3 nucleotides read TGTGCCAGCAGCTTAGTGGCCGGGGACTATGGCTACACCTTC.